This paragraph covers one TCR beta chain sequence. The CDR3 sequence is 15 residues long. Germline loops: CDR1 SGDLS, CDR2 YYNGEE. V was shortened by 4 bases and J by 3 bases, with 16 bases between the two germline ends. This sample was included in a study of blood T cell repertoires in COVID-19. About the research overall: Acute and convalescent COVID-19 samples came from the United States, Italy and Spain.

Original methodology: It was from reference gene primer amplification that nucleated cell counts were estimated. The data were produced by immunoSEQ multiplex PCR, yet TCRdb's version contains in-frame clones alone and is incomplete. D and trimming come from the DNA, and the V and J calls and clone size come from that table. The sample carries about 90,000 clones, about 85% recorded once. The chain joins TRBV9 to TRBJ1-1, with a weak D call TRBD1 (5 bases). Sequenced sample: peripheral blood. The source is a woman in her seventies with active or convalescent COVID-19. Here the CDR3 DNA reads TGTGCCAGCAGCCCCTCCGGGGGTATTTACACTGAAGCTTTCTTT. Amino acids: CASSPSGGIYTEAFF.